This TCR beta chain was sequenced for a study of T cell changes during pregnancy in multiple sclerosis (dated by TCRdb to about 2019). In terms of the full investigation: The study examined how the T cell repertoire changed over the course of pregnancy in women with multiple sclerosis.

At the junction V is shortened by 4 bases and J by 1 base; bases outside the gene matches: 0. CDR1 and CDR2 are drawn from the germline V gene (reference sequence): LNHDA, SQIVND. From the cysteine up to the phenylalanine, the CDR3 has a length of 13 residues. CDR3 DNA only is kept here, 39 bases in frame from base 1. This clone was seen a single time. Its cognate antigen has yet to be identified. No much larger clone exists at a distance of one base, and base qualities are not known. Other DNA sequences in the sample encode the same CDR3. Library preparation employed the immunoSEQ multiplex PCR assay. Here the immuneACCESS table is served through TCRdb, limited to in-frame sequences with V and J called. Missing clones are a known gap in these copies; in checked studies unresolved V genes cover under half, and the rest lacks a known reason. This sample is represented by fewer than 60,000 clones; about 90% of them were singletons. Around 0.37% of the sample belongs to the ten largest clones.

The TCR sequence derives from a female donor with multiple sclerosis, enrolled in a pregnancy study. The sequenced sample was CD4+ T cells from peripheral blood mononuclear cells, obtained after pregnancy. The sequence links TRBV19 to TRBJ2-7; 8 central bases correspond to TRBD1. The CDR3 has the sequence CASSRTGSYEQYF. Read as DNA, the sequence is TGTGCCAGTAGTAGGACAGGGTCCTACGAGCAGTACTTC.